These 2 T cell receptor beta chains share one sample of origin, sequenced in a study of cytomegalovirus exposure and HLA in healthy donors. Amplification used 60 Vbeta primers and 13 Jbeta primers. The table came from immunoSEQ multiplex PCR; TCRdb's copy has only in-frame clones and leaves some out. The sample has over 100,000 clones; approximately 71% are singletons. Sequencing used PBMCs. The source is a woman aged 70 to 79 in good health and CMV-seropositive.

The V and J genes are TRBV7-9 and TRBJ2-1; D perhaps matches TRBD2 (6 bases). The CDR3 length is 14 residues. V lost 3 bases, J lost 5 bases, and 11 bases lay in between. CDR1 and CDR2 (germline): SEHNR, FQNEAQ (reference sequence). The CDR3: CASSFGLADNEQFF. CDR3 DNA sequence: TGTGCCAGCAGCTTTGGGTTAGCGGACAATGAGCAGTTCTTC.

V gene TRBV6-4 combines with J gene TRBJ1-4; D perhaps matches TRBD1 (5 bases). The CDR3 length is 12 residues. Trimming removed 3 bases at V and 10 bases at J, with 9 bases between. Per germline, CDR1 MRHNA and CDR2 SNTAGT. The CDR3 reads CASSDWGGKLFF. The CDR3 coding sequence is TGTGCCAGCAGTGATTGGGGCGGAAAACTGTTTTTT.